The T cell receptor (beta chain) described here comes from a study of Ad26.COV2.S vaccination and SARS-CoV-2 variants (dated by TCRdb to the early 2020s). In the study overall: Vaccine-arm donors came from COV1001, a multicentre, randomized, double-blind, placebo-controlled phase I-IIa trial of Ad26.COV2.S in healthy adults. Dosing of Ad26.COV2.S was intramuscular, at either 5x10^10 or 1x10^11 viral particles, delivered as one shot or as two shots spaced 56 days apart. TCRbeta repertoire sequencing was used to assess the specificity and breadth of SARS-CoV-2-reactive T cell receptors after Ad26.COV2.S vaccination. The TCR-sequenced set comprised around 30 samples: some 20 Ad26.COV2.S vaccine recipients, 5 placebo recipients and 8 SARS-CoV-2 convalescent individuals. Trial participants were randomized into five groups of five, in which low-dose or high-dose Ad26.COV2.S was given once or twice, or placebo was given on both occasions. Investigators remained blinded to trial group allocation during experiments and outcome assessment.

The immunoSEQ Assay was used to sequence TCRbeta CDR3 regions. After extraction, genomic DNA underwent amplification by bias-controlled multiplex PCR, followed by high-throughput sequencing. On the study's bioinformatics: To quantify the absolute abundance of every unique TCRbeta CDR3 region, sequences were collapsed and filtered. Usable DNA was measured by amplifying reference genes present in all nucleated cells, and TCRbeta template counts were normalized to that usable DNA to estimate T cell fraction. Repertoire TCRs were annotated as SARS-CoV-2-specific when V gene, CDR3 amino acid sequence and J gene were exactly matched to a known reactive TCR set. The reference SARS-CoV-2 TCR set came from MIRA and was filtered for enrichment in COVID-19-positive ImmuneCODE repertoires, removing public or cross-reactive TCRs. Drawing on the MIRA antigens, annotated TCRs were analysed further at the level of specific ORF or position within ORF. Depth was the summed frequency of annotated unique rearrangements, while breadth was defined as annotated unique rearrangements over total unique productive rearrangements. TCR breadth was compared between groups using two-sided Wilcoxon rank-sum tests. TCRdb carries this immuneACCESS record with in-frame sequences only. Its versions omit some clonotypes, under half of them owing to an unresolved V gene in the studies checked, with the rest unexplained. V and J calls and clone size are those listed in that table; D and trimming were worked out from the DNA. This sample holds roughly 300,000 clones; roughly nine tenths were observed only once. Jointly, the top ten make up 6.4% of the sample.

The treatment or condition label, read with the paper, signifies: 19 received Ad26.COV2.S at low or high dose, single or two shots; about five received placebo; per-sample allocation not given. For vaccine and placebo recipients, the sequenced repertoires came from samples collected on day 63 after the first injection. Between 29 July and 7 August 2020, Cohort 1b enrolled 20 to 30 adults aged 18-55 years at one site in Boston, USA. Ad26.COV2.S consisted of a replication-incompetent adenovirus type 26 vector by which a prefusion-stabilized SARS-CoV-2 spike protein from the original Wuhan strain was expressed. As for this clone: Its binding antigen is unknown. Base qualities are not provided; no much larger clone lies one nucleotide away.

Including the terminal cysteine and phenylalanine, the CDR3 comprises 15 residues. The sequence is cut down to CDR3 DNA, 45 bases in frame from base 1. V was cut back by 1 base and J by 1 base, leaving a gap of 10 bases between them. From a lookup of the germline V gene, CDR1 and CDR2 are SGHVS and FNYEAQ. On the study overall, not on this receptor specifically: The study was not powered to compare responses between vaccine doses or regimens. The authors noted that total T cell responses may have been underestimated by the TCR breadth and depth analyses. After vaccination, substantial breadth of spike-specific CD8+ and CD4+ T cell responses was reported. Spike-specific TCR breadth was higher in Ad26.COV2.S recipients than in placebo recipients (P = 0.0014). Vaccine and placebo recipients had comparable non-spike TCR breadth, which fits with the vaccine containing only spike.

The chain uses TRBV7-6 and TRBJ1-1; 6 matching bases give a weak D call of TRBD1. This TCR derives from a person between 18 and 59 years old who received the Ad26.COV2.S COVID-19 vaccine or a placebo. The material was peripheral blood, obtained in a trial of Ad26.COV2.S vaccine versus placebo. The CDR3 in this case is CASSLDQQGNTEAFF. The DNA is TGTGCCAGCAGCTTAGACCAACAGGGGAACACTGAAGCTTTCTTT.